The rows below give T cell receptor beta chains drawn from one sample of a study of control samples from healthy donors and cancer patients. Assay: immunoSEQ multiplex PCR; the TCRdb copy retains only in-frame clones and omits some. Of fewer than 150,000 clones in the sample, just over 90% were seen once. The sequenced sample consisted of blood. The receptors shown here come from a woman between 18 and 29 years old in good health. The CDR3 runs from the conserved cysteine through the conserved F or W. The D gene is left open where the match is weak. A row's size may be missing; if present it is once, few, many or a size class.

abundance: .; v_gene: TRBV24-1; j_gene: TRBJ1-5; d_gene: .; CDR3aa: CATSGGGSGQPQHF; CDR3nt: TGTGCCACCAGTGGGGGTGGGTCCGGTCAGCCCCAGCATTTT
abundance: .; v_gene: TRBV4-2; j_gene: TRBJ1-1; d_gene: .; CDR3aa: CASSQDMGNEAFF; CDR3nt: TGTGCCAGCAGCCAAGATATGGGGAATGAAGCTTTCTTT
abundance: once; v_gene: TRBV29-1; j_gene: TRBJ1-1; d_gene: .; CDR3aa: CSARVRTEAFF; CDR3nt: TGCAGTGCCCGGGTACGGACTGAAGCTTTCTTT
abundance: .; v_gene: TRBV18; j_gene: TRBJ2-1; d_gene: .; CDR3aa: CASSPWAARNEQFF; CDR3nt: TGTGCCAGCTCACCATGGGCAGCGCGTAATGAGCAGTTCTTC
abundance: .; v_gene: TRBV28; j_gene: TRBJ1-2; d_gene: .; CDR3aa: CASGTSRGFNYGYTF; CDR3nt: TGTGCCAGCGGAACCAGTCGGGGGTTTAACTATGGCTACACCTTC
abundance: once; v_gene: TRBV30; j_gene: TRBJ2-2; d_gene: .; CDR3aa: CAWSVGGSGNTGELFF; CDR3nt: TGTGCCTGGAGTGTTGGAGGGTCGGGGAACACCGGGGAGCTGTTTTTT
abundance: .; v_gene: TRBV5-1; j_gene: TRBJ1-2; d_gene: .; CDR3aa: CASMSGAGTFNYGYTF; CDR3nt: TGCGCCAGCATGTCGGGGGCAGGAACCTTTAACTATGGCTACACCTTC
abundance: .; v_gene: TRBV28; j_gene: TRBJ2-1; d_gene: TRBD2; CDR3aa: CASSSPGLAETYNEQFF; CDR3nt: TGTGCCAGCAGTTCCCCCGGACTAGCGGAGACCTACAATGAGCAGTTCTTC
abundance: .; v_gene: TRBV5-1; j_gene: TRBJ1-1; d_gene: .; CDR3aa: CASSLGGGGTNTEAFF; CDR3nt: TGCGCCAGCAGCTTGGGAGGAGGGGGTACGAACACTGAAGCTTTCTTT
abundance: .; v_gene: TRBV7-2; j_gene: TRBJ2-5; d_gene: TRBD1; CDR3aa: CASSLVAQGAETQYF; CDR3nt: TGTGCCAGCAGCTTAGTTGCTCAGGGGGCGGAGACCCAGTACTTC
abundance: .; v_gene: TRBV18; j_gene: TRBJ1-3; d_gene: .; CDR3aa: CASSPQGGGNTIYF; CDR3nt: TGTGCCAGCTCACCACAGGGAGGGGGAAACACCATATATTTT
abundance: .; v_gene: TRBV9; j_gene: TRBJ1-1; d_gene: .; CDR3aa: CASSLSWGTTEAFF; CDR3nt: TGTGCCAGCAGCCTCAGTTGGGGGACCACTGAAGCTTTCTTT
abundance: .; v_gene: TRBV21-1; j_gene: TRBJ2-7; d_gene: .; CDR3aa: CANTIPDEQYF; CDR3nt: TGTGCCAACACTATTCCGGACGAGCAGTACTTC
abundance: .; v_gene: TRBV28; j_gene: TRBJ1-1; d_gene: .; CDR3aa: CASSLTPGVGNTEAFF; CDR3nt: TGTGCCAGCAGTTTGACCCCGGGGGTAGGGAACACTGAAGCTTTCTTT
abundance: once; v_gene: TRBV4-2; j_gene: TRBJ2-3; d_gene: .; CDR3aa: CASSQDKAREDPDTQYF; CDR3nt: TGTGCCAGCAGCCAAGATAAGGCCAGGGAAGACCCAGATACGCAGTATTTT
abundance: .; v_gene: TRBV5-4; j_gene: TRBJ2-7; d_gene: TRBD2; CDR3aa: CASSLSLSGSYEQYF; CDR3nt: TGTGCCAGCAGCTTGTCTCTAAGCGGGAGCTACGAGCAGTACTTC